These 3 T cell receptor beta chains were sequenced from one sample in a study of beta chain features in type 1 diabetes. Study-wide results and caveats: Significant though moderate, a shortening of TCRB CDR3s appeared in all four CD4+ subsets of Type 1 diabetes patients.

Expressed TCRB transcripts were sequenced after all isolated RNA was converted to cDNA. Some clones are missing from TCRdb's copy, which holds only in-frame ones; the method was immunoSEQ multiplex PCR. The table records 300,000 to 350,000 clones, approximately 13% of them present only once. Antigens for these TCRs are unknown. Sequencing was performed on naive CD4+ T cells from blood. The source is a woman between 18 and 29 years old with type 1 diabetes.

This clone has only a few counts. This sequence joins TRBV11-2 and TRBJ2-3, with TRBD2 matching 10 bases. Germline lookup yields CDR1 SGHAT and CDR2 FQNNGV. V gave up 5 bases and J gave up 4 bases; unmatched junction bases: 6. The CDR3 covers 15 residues. The CDR3 is CASSNTSGNADTQYF. The CDR3 DNA follows: TGTGCCAGCAGCAACACTAGCGGGAACGCAGATACGCAGTATTTT.

This clone was seen only a few times. This chain connects TRBV4-1 to TRBJ2-1; 9 bases align to TRBD1. The germline CDR1 and CDR2 sequences are MGHRA and YSYEKL. V was clipped by 6 bases and J by 0 bases; unmatched bases: 18. The CDR3 loop spans 20 amino acids. CDR3 nucleotide sequence: TGCGCCAGCAGTCTCTACCATAAATCCGGGACAGGGAGCTCCTACAATGAGCAGTTCTTC. This encodes CASSLYHKSGTGSSYNEQFF.

The rearrangement links TRBV5-1 to TRBJ2-7; maybe TRBD1 (6 bases). Germline V gene sequence: CDR1 SGHRS, CDR2 YFSETQ. Trimming removed 2 bases from V and 4 bases from J, with 13 bases in between. The CDR3 totals 14 residues. The CDR3 loop is CASSFNKDRYEQYV. CDR3 bases: TGCGCCAGCAGCTTTAACAAAGACAGGTACGAGCAGTACGTC.